The 14 T cell receptor beta chains in this list originate from one sample, sequenced in a study of regulatory T cells in long-lasting Graves disease. Time point meaning: newly diagnosed GD, antithyroid drugs for less than 3 months. TCR sequences were obtained from RNA taken from PBMCs. Libraries of TCR beta came from iRepertoire HTBI primers plus Arm-PCR of CDR3 regions. Via MiXCR, TCRdb re-called the multiplex PCR reads, giving one row per CDR3 protein. The sample includes hundreds of thousands of distinct CDR3 sequences, roughly 15% seen only once; the top ten take around 25%. The same data also went into a second study, on T cells in Graves' hyperthyroidism and ophthalmopathy.

This specimen was peripheral blood mononuclear cells (PBMCs), taken at new diagnosis, from a patient treated with antithyroid drugs. All receptors derive from a woman aged 35-65 years with Graves disease.

This clonotype was seen a few times. V gene TRBV11-2 combines with J gene TRBJ1-2, with D unresolved. Germline V gene data show CDR1 as SGHAT and CDR2 as FQNNGV. The CDR3 is made up of 13 amino acids. The V end lost 5 bases, the J end lost 8 bases, and 15 bases lay between the germline ends. The CDR3 DNA follows: TGTGCCAGCAGCCCAGGTTTAGGGAAAGGCTACACCTTC. Encoded protein: CASSPGLGKGYTF.

The chain uses TRBV4-1 and TRBJ1-2; the match to TRBD1 covers 7 bases. Per germline, CDR1 MGHRA and CDR2 YSYEKL. The V and J ends lost 2 bases and 7 bases, in that order; junction bases with no gene match: 10. There are 15 residues in the CDR3. CDR3 region: CASSQPGQTPVGYTF. CDR3 bases: TGCGCCAGCAGCCAACCGGGACAGACCCCGGTTGGCTACACCTTC.

This clonotype was observed many times. The chain combines TRBV12-3 or TRBV12-4 with TRBJ1-5; no reliable D call. The CDR3 is 12 residues long. V was pared by 5 bases and J by 6 bases, with 8 bases between. In nucleotides, the CDR3 is TGTGCCAGCAGTCCTAATGGTCAGCCCCAGCATTTT. This sequence encodes CASSPNGQPQHF.

In this sample, this clonotype turned up many times. The gene calls are TRBV6-5 and TRBJ2-3, with 12 nucleotides matching TRBD2. The CDR3 runs to 18 residues. Trimming removed 2 bases from V and 4 bases from J; junction bases left unmatched: 10. The germline gives CDR1 MNHEY, CDR2 SVGAGI. For the CDR3, the DNA is TGTGCCAGCAGTTACCGGCCTAGCGGGGGGGCCTTATCAGATACGCAGTATTTT. Translation gives CASSYRPSGGALSDTQYF.

The table lists this clonotype with many counts. V gene TRBV30 combines with J gene TRBJ1-2; no clear D gene. CDR1 and CDR2 (germline): GTSNPN, SVGIG (reference sequence). The length of the CDR3 is 13 residues. The ends were cut back, 1 base at V and 8 bases at J, with 14 bases in the middle. CDR3 DNA sequence: TGTGCCTGGAGTGCTCGGGCCGACGGGGGCTACACCTTC. As protein: CAWSARADGGYTF.

In its sample, this clonotype was seen many times. The CDR3 is CASRLGQTFDDEQFF. For the CDR3, the DNA is TGCGCCAGCCGCCTAGGACAGACGTTTGACGATGAGCAGTTCTTC. The J gene is TRBJ2-1, the V gene TRBV5-1; D possibly corresponds to TRBD1 (6 bases). From germline, CDR1 is SGHRS and CDR2 YFSETQ. V lost 7 bases, J lost 8 bases, and 22 bases lay in between. This CDR3 has 15 residues.

The chain couples TRBV11-2 to TRBJ2-1, with TRBD2 matching 12 bases. Germline V gene lookup returns CDR1 SGHAT and CDR2 FQNNGV. The junction had 7 bases not matched to a gene; V was cut back by 6 bases and J by 1 base. CDR3 length: 17 amino acids. The CDR3 coding sequence is TGTGCCAGCAGGCTAGCGGGGGGGCTGAGATCCTACAATGAGCAGTTCTTC. It encodes CASRLAGGLRSYNEQFF.

The V gene is TRBV7-2, the J gene TRBJ2-2; D unresolved. V gave up 4 bases and J gave up 7 bases, with 10 bases separating them. Per the germline V gene, CDR1 is SGHTA and CDR2 is FQGNSA. The CDR3 is made up of 13 amino acids. The DNA for the CDR3 is TGTGCCAGCAGCTCTTTAGCCGGCGGGGAGCTGTTTTTT. It specifies CASSSLAGGELFF.

This clonotype was counted between two and nine times. The CDR3 bases are TGTGCCAGCAGCTTAGAAGGGGACAACACCGGGGAGCTGTTTTTT. This codes for CASSLEGDNTGELFF. The chain combines TRBV11-1 with TRBJ2-2; D could derive from TRBD1 or TRBD2 (5 bases each). CDR1 SGHAT and CDR2 FQDESV come from the germline V gene (reference sequence). The CDR3 covers 15 residues. Trimming pared 1 base from V and 2 bases from J, leaving 8 bases between.

This clonotype was picked up a small number of times. The rearrangement joins TRBV5-1 to TRBJ1-5; no definite D call. This CDR3 is 14 amino acids long. Trimming cost V 0 bases and J 2 bases, with 6 bases left between them. Germline V lookup: CDR1 SGHRS, CDR2 YFSETQ. In DNA, the CDR3 is TGCGCCAGCAGCTTGGACACCGGCAATCAGCCCCAGCATTTT. As protein: CASSLDTGNQPQHF.

The chain links TRBV19 to TRBJ1-5; D gene uncertain. Germline CDR1 reads LNHDA; CDR2 reads SQIVND (reference sequence). The CDR3 has 15 amino acids. V lost 7 bases and J lost 0, with 13 bases in between. CDR3 in amino acids: CASNGEGFSNQPQHF. The CDR3 coding sequence is TGTGCCAGTAACGGTGAGGGTTTTAGCAATCAGCCCCAGCATTTT. Complete variable domain (other parts from reference TRBV19 and TRBJ1-5): DGGITQSPKYLFRKEGQNVTLSCEQNLNHDAMYWYRQDPGQGLRLIYYSQIVNDFQKGDIAEGYSVSREKKESFPLTVTSAQKNPTAFYLCASNGEGFSNQPQHFGDGTRLSIL.

V usage is TRBV3-1 and J usage is TRBJ2-6, with 7 nucleotides matching TRBD1. J was trimmed by 0 bases and V by 6 bases; bases with no gene match: 8. This CDR3 has 17 amino acids. CDR1 is LGHDT and CDR2 is YNNKEL in the germline V gene (reference sequence). CDR3 sequence: CASRGTGAYSGANVLTF. CDR3 DNA sequence: TGTGCCAGCAGGGGTACAGGGGCATACTCTGGGGCCAACGTCCTGACTTTC.

V usage is TRBV10-3 and J usage is TRBJ1-1, with D tentatively TRBD1 (6 bases). Germline lookup yields CDR1 ENHRY and CDR2 SYGVKD. Trimming took off 2 bases at V and 4 bases at J, with 11 bases between the two ends. The CDR3 totals 14 residues. CDR3 residues: CAISESGGPTEAFF. The CDR3, as DNA: TGTGCCATCAGTGAGAGTGGGGGGCCCACTGAAGCTTTCTTT.

This chain uses TRBV24-1 with TRBJ2-7; no clear D gene. This CDR3 has 13 amino acids. Trimming took 0 bases from V and 4 from J, leaving 6 bases between them. From germline, CDR1 is KGHDR and CDR2 SFDVKD. The CDR3 is CATSDLMQYEQYF. The CDR3 nucleotides read TGTGCCACCAGTGATTTGATGCAGTACGAGCAGTACTTC.